This T cell receptor (beta chain) appears in the sequencing data of a study of T cells in localized non-small cell lung cancer. Regarding the study as a whole: With higher T cell density in blood came longer overall survival. Sequencing covered just one tumor region, so heterogeneity cannot be ruled out. Adjacent lung tissue had a median roughly 55 of the top 100 clones found in the tumor. Uninvolved adjacent lung showed the highest T cell clonality, exceeding tumor.

Germline V gives CDR1 MDHEN, CDR2 SYDVKM. CDR3 length: 14 residues. The V gene end was trimmed by 3 bases and the J gene end by 4 bases; junction bases not matched to a gene: 5. In its sample, this clone was seen a few times. The antigen remains unidentified. Generated by immunoSEQ multiplex PCR, the TCRdb table keeps only in-frame clones and is missing some. This sample has roughly 4,400 clones, with about 31% found just once. The material was lung tumor tissue, obtained before any cancer treatment. The clonotype originates from a male donor at least 60 years old with stage III lung adenocarcinoma. The chain is built from TRBV28 and TRBJ2-7; 8 nucleotides match TRBD2. CDR3 in DNA: TGTGCCAGCAGTTTTGGGTTAGCGGGGTACGAGCAGTACTTC. Encoded protein: CASSFGLAGYEQYF.